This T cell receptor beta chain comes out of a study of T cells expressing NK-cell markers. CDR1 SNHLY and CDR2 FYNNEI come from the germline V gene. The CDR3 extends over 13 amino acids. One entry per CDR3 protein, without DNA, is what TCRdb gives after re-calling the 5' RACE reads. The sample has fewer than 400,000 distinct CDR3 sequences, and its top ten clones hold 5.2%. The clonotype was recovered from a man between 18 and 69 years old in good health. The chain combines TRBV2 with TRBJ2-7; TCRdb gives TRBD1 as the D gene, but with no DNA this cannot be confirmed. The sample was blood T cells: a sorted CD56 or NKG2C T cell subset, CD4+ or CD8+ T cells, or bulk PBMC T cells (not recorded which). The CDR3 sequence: CASRGQGVGEQYF.